One sample yielded the 2 T cell receptor beta chains listed below, sequenced in a study of blood T cells in healthy people across ages. PCR was performed a second time for about 6 to 12 cycles using a sample-barcoded 5' primer and a J-beta primer mix. TCRdb passed the 5' RACE reads through MiXCR, listing each CDR3 protein once. The table has more than 550,000 distinct CDR3 sequences, 20% to 25% seen once. Specimen: blood. The receptors were sampled from a man in his 70s in good health.

Comments on this clonotype: Compared with germline, one end of the junction differs, possibly owing to a read error. This sequence joins TRBV7-9 and TRBJ2-3; the match to TRBD2 covers 14 bases. CDR3 size: 16 residues. CDR1 and CDR2 (germline): SEHNR, FQNEAQ (reference sequence). The CDR3 region is CVSSVGLAGGRDTQYF. CDR3 sequence (DNA): TGTGTCAGCAGCGTAGGACTAGCGGGAGGCCGGGATACGCAGTATTTT.

J is TRBJ1-6 and V is TRBV20-1; D uncertain. The germline CDR1 and CDR2 sequences are DFQATT and SNEGSKA (reference sequence). The CDR3 spans 12 residues. Trimming removed 8 bases from V and 3 bases from J, with 8 bases in between. In DNA form, the CDR3 reads TGCAGTCAGACAAACTATAATTCACCCCTCCACTTT. Amino acid sequence: CSQTNYNSPLHF.